The present T cell receptor beta chain was sequenced within a study of cytomegalovirus exposure and HLA in healthy donors. The PCR contained 60 Vbeta and 13 Jbeta primers. The method was immunoSEQ multiplex PCR; TCRdb's version includes in-frame clones alone and lacks a portion of them. In the table there are 120,000 or so clones, roughly 76% of which are singletons. V lost 2 bases and J 4 bases, leaving 11 bases between the germline ends. CDR1 is LGHNA and CDR2 is YSLEER in the germline V gene. This CDR3 is built from 14 residues. The sequenced material came from PBMCs. The chain joins TRBV4-3 to TRBJ2-5; no reliable D call. The sequence came from a man between 50 and 59 years old in good health and CMV-seropositive. CDR3 sequence (DNA): TGCGCCAGCAGCCAACAGGAAAATACAGAGACCCAGTACTTC. This translates into CASSQQENTETQYF.